These 21 T cell receptor beta chains were sequenced from one sample in a study of shared clonotypes between healthy human individuals. Data came from immunoSEQ multiplex PCR; TCRdb stores just in-frame clones and leaves some out. The repertoire holds roughly 720,000 clones, with about 90% as singletons. The specimen was memory CD8+ T cells from PBMCs. The subset is: CD45RO+ cells pooled with CCR7-negative TemRA cells. The receptors originated from a man aged 18 to 29 in good health. Some clones in this sample may be carry-over from other donors' samples.

This clone was observed once. The rearrangement links TRBV27 to TRBJ2-7; D gene ambiguous. Trimming cost V 10 bases and J 2 bases, with 21 bases left between them. The CDR3 runs 15 residues. The V gene's germline CDR1 is MNHEY and CDR2 SMNVEV (reference sequence). The CDR3 protein is CATQSFQFSTYEQYF. CDR3 coding DNA: TGTGCCACCCAATCTTTTCAGTTCAGTACCTACGAGCAGTACTTC.

The chain carries TRBV10-1 and TRBJ2-7; 7 nucleotides align to TRBD1. The CDR3 is 15 amino acids. Germline V gives CDR1 WNHNN, CDR2 SYGVQD (reference sequence). V trimming: 0 bases; J trimming: 7 bases; junction bases outside the gene matches: 9. The CDR3 bases are TGCGCCAGCAGTGAGTCAGGGGGCTTGCGGTGGGAGCAGTACTTC. Translating it yields CASSESGGLRWEQYF.

V and J are TRBV5-1 and TRBJ2-7, with a tentative D call TRBD2 (6 bases). The CDR3 extends over 16 amino acids. Trimming stripped 0 bases from V and 3 bases from J, with 16 bases between. Germline lookup yields CDR1 SGHRS and CDR2 YFSETQ. CDR3 sequence: CASSLAVAGTDYEQYF. The CDR3 coding sequence is TGCGCCAGCAGCTTGGCCGTGGCGGGAACCGACTACGAGCAGTACTTC.

In this sample, this clone turned up once. The chain employs TRBV7-2 and TRBJ2-2; TRBD2 agrees at 8 bases. CDR3 length: 15 amino acids. Losses at the gene ends were 5 bases for V and 6 bases for J; bases not matched to a gene: 8. Germline V gives CDR1 SGHTA, CDR2 FQGNSA. This chain's CDR3 is CASSHREGQPGELFF. The CDR3 bases are TGTGCCAGCAGCCACCGGGAGGGCCAGCCCGGGGAGCTGTTTTTT.

The V and J genes are TRBV5-4 and TRBJ2-3; unclear D gene. CDR1 is SGHNT and CDR2 is YYREEE in the germline V gene (reference sequence). The CDR3 has 12 residues. The V gene lost 0 bases and the J gene lost 5 bases, with 4 bases spanning the gap. The CDR3 protein is CASSLAGDTQYF. The CDR3 region has the DNA TGTGCCAGCAGCTTGGCCGGAGATACGCAGTATTTT.

This clone came up once. This chain joins TRBV18 and TRBJ2-7; D might be TRBD2 (6 bases). This CDR3 comprises 13 residues. In germline, CDR1 is KGHSH, CDR2 LQKENI. Trimming removed 2 bases at V and 6 bases at J, with 11 bases between. In DNA, the CDR3 is TGTGCCAGCTCACCATCTTTGGGGGGCGAGCAGTACTTC. It encodes CASSPSLGGEQYF.

The chain employs TRBV5-1 and TRBJ1-1; D ambiguous. This CDR3 spans 14 amino acids. Per germline, CDR1 SGHRS and CDR2 YFSETQ. Trimming removed 4 bases from V and 1 base from J, with 11 bases in between. The CDR3 DNA is TGCGCCAGCAGCCCCCCCGGCGGGAACACTGAAGCTTTCTTT. Residues: CASSPPGGNTEAFF. Using reference TRBV5-1 and TRBJ1-1 for the parts outside the CDR3, the full variable domain is KAGVTQTPRYLIKTRGQQVTLSCSPISGHRSVSWYQQTPGQGLQFLFEYFSETQRNKGNFPGRFSGRQFSNSRSEMNVSTLELGDSALYLCASSPPGGNTEAFFGQGTRLTVV.

The rearrangement joins TRBV27 to TRBJ2-7, with unresolved D. In germline, CDR1 is MNHEY, CDR2 SMNVEV (reference sequence). The CDR3 runs 13 residues. V dropped 7 bases and J dropped 1 base, with 11 bases sitting between them. This chain's CDR3 is CASNPLGSYEQYF. CDR3 nucleotide sequence: TGTGCCAGCAACCCCCTAGGGTCCTACGAGCAGTACTTC.

This clone was counted a few times. Other DNA sequences from this sample encode an identical CDR3 as well. The chain uses TRBV30 and TRBJ1-2; D is undetermined. Looked up from germline, CDR1 is GTSNPN and CDR2 is SVGIG (reference sequence). The germline V and J ends were trimmed by 3 bases and 2 bases, with 1 base remaining between them. The CDR3 length is 10 residues. The CDR3 is CAWRNYGYTF. The CDR3 nucleotides read TGTGCCTGGAGGAACTATGGCTACACCTTC.

Here the CDR3 DNA reads TGTGCCAGTATTGCTAGCCGGATTCCCTACAATGAGCAGTTCTTC. As protein: CASIASRIPYNEQFF. The chain links TRBV19 to TRBJ2-1; possibly TRBD2 for D (5 bases). The germline V and J ends were trimmed by 7 bases and 2 bases, with 15 bases remaining between them. Germline CDR1 LNHDA, CDR2 SQIVND (reference sequence). CDR3 length: 15 residues. Filled out from reference TRBV19 and TRBJ2-1, the complete variable domain reads DGGITQSPKYLFRKEGQNVTLSCEQNLNHDAMYWYRQDPGQGLRLIYYSQIVNDFQKGDIAEGYSVSREKKESFPLTVTSAQKNPTAFYLCASIASRIPYNEQFFGPGTRLTVL.

This clone was picked up one time. The chain employs TRBV2 and TRBJ2-3; 15 nucleotides agree with TRBD2. Germline trimming cut 6 bases from V and 5 bases from J; bases unmatched to any gene: 3. Germline-derived CDR1 and CDR2 are SNHLY and FYNNEI. The CDR3 runs to 15 residues. CDR3 in amino acids: CASRGLAGGGDTQYF. The CDR3 region has the DNA TGTGCCAGCAGAGGACTAGCGGGAGGGGGAGATACGCAGTATTTT. The whole variable domain, remainder taken from reference TRBV2 and TRBJ2-3, is EPEVTQTPSHQVTQMGQEVILRCVPISNHLYFYWYRQILGQKVEFLVSFYNNEISEKSEIFDDQFSVERPDGSNFTLKIRSTKLEDSAMYFCASRGLAGGGDTQYFGPGTRLTVL.

The chain employs TRBV2 and TRBJ1-2; 8 bases line up with TRBD1. The CDR3 sequence is 14 residues long. After removal of 11 bases from V and 7 bases from J, the junction contained 15 bases not matched to a gene. Germline CDR1 and CDR2: SNHLY and FYNNEI. CDR3 sequence (DNA): TGTGCCTGTCGAGGACAGGGCGTATTTCGTGGCTACACCTTC. It specifies CACRGQGVFRGYTF. Variable domain in full (rest from reference TRBV2 and TRBJ1-2): EPEVTQTPSHQVTQMGQEVILRCVPISNHLYFYWYRQILGQKVEFLVSFYNNEISEKSEIFDDQFSVERPDGSNFTLKIRSTKLEDSAMYFCACRGQGVFRGYTFGSGTRLTVV.

The V and J genes are TRBV7-4 and TRBJ1-2; D unresolved. Germline V gene lookup returns CDR1 SGHVT and CDR2 SQSDAQ. The V gene lost 0 bases and the J gene lost 8 bases, with 16 bases spanning the gap. The CDR3 has 15 residues. The CDR3 DNA reads TGTGCCAGCAGCTTAGCGGGCGGGCCCCATCAAGGCTACACCTTC. Protein sequence: CASSLAGGPHQGYTF.

In its sample, this clone was seen once. The V call is TRBV27, the J call TRBJ2-1, with D perhaps TRBD1 (5 bases). Germline V gene data show CDR1 as MNHEY and CDR2 as SMNVEV (reference sequence). V lost 6 bases and J 4 bases, leaving 7 bases between the germline ends. The length of the CDR3 is 12 residues. CDR3 coding DNA: TGTGCCAGCAGCGACAGTTACAATGAGCAGTTCTTC. This codes for CASSDSYNEQFF.

The rearrangement links TRBV11-2 to TRBJ2-3; D is ambiguous. The CDR3 loop spans 13 amino acids. From germline, CDR1 is SGHAT and CDR2 FQNNGV. Trimming removed 2 bases at V and 2 bases at J, with 5 bases between. The CDR3 DNA sequence: TGTGCCAGCAGCTTATTTCTCACAGATACGCAGTATTTT. Its protein product is CASSLFLTDTQYF.

J is TRBJ2-1 and V is TRBV9, with D possibly matching TRBD1 (6 bases). Trimming removed 4 bases at V and 9 bases at J, with 23 bases between. Germline CDR1 reads SGDLS; CDR2 reads YYNGEE. This CDR3 is built from 16 residues. CDR3 amino acids: CASSSRDTHYVVEQFF. DNA of the CDR3: TGTGCCAGCAGCAGTCGGGACACGCACTATGTAGTTGAGCAGTTCTTC.

The chain uses TRBV28 and TRBJ2-1; weak D call: TRBD2 (6 bases). CDR1 and CDR2 from the germline V gene are MDHEN and SYDVKM. The CDR3 consists of 13 residues. The V and J ends lost 5 bases and 8 bases respectively, with 13 bases between them. This chain's CDR3 is CASSLGLRDEQFF. CDR3 nucleotide sequence: TGTGCCAGCAGTCTGGGACTCCGCGATGAGCAGTTCTTC.

The sample holds one count of this clone. This chain links TRBV25-1 with TRBJ1-2; D is possibly TRBD1 (5 bases). The CDR3 consists of 13 residues. V lost 4 bases and J lost 4, with 10 bases in between. The V gene's germline CDR1 is MGHDK and CDR2 SYGVNS. The CDR3 spells CASSGRDLYGYTF. CDR3 DNA: TGTGCCAGCAGTGGCCGGGACCTCTATGGCTACACCTTC.

The rearrangement links TRBV5-1 to TRBJ2-1, with TRBD2 matching 13 bases. CDR3 length equals 18 residues. Germline CDR1 SGHRS, CDR2 YFSETQ. The ends lost 4 bases at V and 4 bases at J; junction bases unmatched: 11. The CDR3 sequence: CASSVGLAGAPSYNEQFF. CDR3 DNA sequence: TGCGCCAGCAGCGTAGGACTAGCGGGAGCGCCTTCGTACAATGAGCAGTTCTTC. Full variable domain (rest looked up from reference TRBV5-1 and TRBJ2-1): KAGVTQTPRYLIKTRGQQVTLSCSPISGHRSVSWYQQTPGQGLQFLFEYFSETQRNKGNFPGRFSGRQFSNSRSEMNVSTLELGDSALYLCASSVGLAGAPSYNEQFFGPGTRLTVL.

The rearrangement uses TRBV28 and TRBJ2-7; no firm D call. The CDR3 runs 14 residues. The V gene's germline CDR1 is MDHEN and CDR2 SYDVKM. Trimming removed 3 bases from V and 6 bases from J, with 15 bases in between. The CDR3 DNA reads TGTGCCAGCAGTTTCCTTACCGGCCATTCCGAGCAGTACTTC. Amino acid sequence: CASSFLTGHSEQYF.

The rearrangement joins TRBV5-1 to TRBJ2-1, with D maybe TRBD1 (5 bases). In germline, CDR1 is SGHRS, CDR2 YFSETQ. Trimming shortened V by 5 bases and J by 5 bases, and 17 bases separated the two germline ends. The CDR3 extends over 15 amino acids. For the CDR3, the DNA is TGCGCCAGCAGTCACCTCAGGGATGGGAACAATGAGCAGTTCTTC. Translating gives CASSHLRDGNNEQFF.